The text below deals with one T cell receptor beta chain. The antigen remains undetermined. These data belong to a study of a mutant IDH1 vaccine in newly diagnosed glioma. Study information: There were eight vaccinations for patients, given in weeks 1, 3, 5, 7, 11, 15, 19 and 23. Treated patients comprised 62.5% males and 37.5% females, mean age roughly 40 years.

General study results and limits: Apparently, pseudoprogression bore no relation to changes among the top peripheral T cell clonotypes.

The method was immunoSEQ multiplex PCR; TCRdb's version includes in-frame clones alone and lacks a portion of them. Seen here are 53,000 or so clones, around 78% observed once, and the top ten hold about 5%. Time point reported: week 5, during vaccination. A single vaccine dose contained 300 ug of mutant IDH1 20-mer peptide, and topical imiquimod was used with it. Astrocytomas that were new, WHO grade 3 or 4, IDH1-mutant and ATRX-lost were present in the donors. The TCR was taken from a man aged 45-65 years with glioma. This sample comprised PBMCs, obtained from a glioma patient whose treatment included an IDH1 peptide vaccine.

The CDR3 region has the DNA TGTGCCAGTAGTGGGTTAGGTCAGCCCCAGCATTTT. Protein: CASSGLGQPQHF. The chain carries TRBV19 and TRBJ1-5, with D hard to call. There are 12 residues in the CDR3. V was cut by 5 bases and J by 6 bases, with 8 bases left in between. From germline, CDR1 is LNHDA and CDR2 SQIVND (reference sequence).